The next 5 T cell receptor beta chains were all read from a single sample in a study of blood T cell repertoires in COVID-19. The method was immunoSEQ multiplex PCR; TCRdb's version includes in-frame clones alone and lacks a portion of them. The data hold tens of thousands of clones, with 90% observed a single time. Sequenced material: peripheral blood. The receptors originated from a human donor in a cohort sampled during active COVID-19.

This chain links TRBV29-1 with TRBJ2-7, with D perhaps TRBD1 (5 bases). CDR1 and CDR2 from the germline V gene are SQVTM and ANQGSEA. Trimming cost V 6 bases and J 2 bases, with 14 bases left between them. This CDR3 comprises 13 residues. CDR3 nucleotides: TGCAGCGTACGTGACAGTAGAGCCTACGAGCAGTACTTC. This codes for CSVRDSRAYEQYF.

The V and J genes are TRBV14 and TRBJ2-1; D is unresolved. CDR1 and CDR2 from the germline V gene are SGHDN and FVKESK. The CDR3 spans 13 residues. With 3 bases removed from V and 8 bases from J, the gap between germline ends came to 11 bases. CDR3 sequence: CASSQVAVHEQFF. The CDR3 DNA is TGTGCCAGCAGCCAGGTAGCAGTCCATGAGCAGTTCTTC. Full variable domain (missing parts from reference TRBV14 and TRBJ2-1): EAGVTQFPSHSVIEKGQTVTLRCDPISGHDNLYWYRRVMGKEIKFLLHFVKESKQDESGMPNNRFLAERTGGTYSTLKVQPAELEDSGVYFCASSQVAVHEQFFGPGTRLTVL.

The chain recombines TRBV5-1 with TRBJ1-5; D call uncertain. The CDR3 sequence is 15 residues long. Germline V gene sequence: CDR1 SGHRS, CDR2 YFSETQ. V was shortened by 0 bases and J by 5 bases, with 12 bases between the two germline ends. CDR3 loop: CASSLGPNGDQPQHF. Written as DNA, the CDR3 is TGCGCCAGCAGCTTGGGGCCTAACGGGGATCAGCCCCAGCATTTT.

This chain joins TRBV6-2 or TRBV6-3 and TRBJ1-5; no clear D. The V end was cut by 0 bases, the J end by 1 base, with 10 bases between. The CDR3 spans 16 residues. Germline V CDR1 and CDR2: MNHEY, SVGEGT. CDR3 amino acids: CASSYSSSGSNQPQHF. In nucleotides, the CDR3 is TGTGCCAGCAGTTACTCGAGTTCGGGGAGCAATCAGCCCCAGCATTTT.

This clone was seen more than once but under ten times. V usage is TRBV3-1 (or the pseudogene TRBV3-2) and J usage is TRBJ2-7, with 8 nucleotides matching TRBD2. This CDR3 has 14 amino acids. The germline gives CDR1 LGHDT, CDR2 YNNKEL (reference sequence). V trimming: 2 bases; J trimming: 2 bases; junction bases outside the gene matches: 2. The CDR3 region has the DNA TGTGCCAGCAGCCAACATAGCGGGACCTACGAGCAGTACTTC. Protein: CASSQHSGTYEQYF.